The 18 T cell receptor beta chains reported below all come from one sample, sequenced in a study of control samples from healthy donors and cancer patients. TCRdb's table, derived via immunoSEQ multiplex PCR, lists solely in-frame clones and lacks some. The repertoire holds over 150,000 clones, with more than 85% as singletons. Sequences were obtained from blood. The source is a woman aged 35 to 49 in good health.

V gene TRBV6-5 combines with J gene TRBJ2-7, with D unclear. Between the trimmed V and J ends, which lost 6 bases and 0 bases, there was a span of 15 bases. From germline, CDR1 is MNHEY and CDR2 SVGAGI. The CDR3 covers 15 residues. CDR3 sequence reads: CASSPAHTSSYEQYF. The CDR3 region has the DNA TGTGCCAGCAGCCCCGCACACACCAGCTCCTACGAGCAGTACTTC.

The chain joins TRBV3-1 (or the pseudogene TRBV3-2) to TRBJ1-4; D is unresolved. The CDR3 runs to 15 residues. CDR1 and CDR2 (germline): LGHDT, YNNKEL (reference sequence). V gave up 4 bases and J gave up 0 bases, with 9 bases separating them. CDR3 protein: CASSPPGATNEKLFF. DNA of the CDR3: TGTGCCAGCAGCCCTCCAGGCGCAACTAATGAAAAACTGTTTTTT.

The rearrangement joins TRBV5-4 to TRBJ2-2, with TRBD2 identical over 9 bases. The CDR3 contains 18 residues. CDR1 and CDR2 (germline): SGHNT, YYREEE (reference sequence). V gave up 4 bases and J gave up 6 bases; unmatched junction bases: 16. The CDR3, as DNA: TGTGCCAGCAGCCCCGGGCCAGCGGGGGGCTCGTCGGCCGGGGAGCTGTTTTTT. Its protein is CASSPGPAGGSSAGELFF.

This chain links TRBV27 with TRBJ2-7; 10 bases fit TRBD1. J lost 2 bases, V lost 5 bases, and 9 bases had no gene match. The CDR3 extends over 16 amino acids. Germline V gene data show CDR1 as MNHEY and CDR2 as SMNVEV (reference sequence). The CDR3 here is CASSPAGTGDTYEQYF. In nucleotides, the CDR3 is TGTGCCAGCAGTCCCGCCGGGACAGGGGACACCTACGAGCAGTACTTC.

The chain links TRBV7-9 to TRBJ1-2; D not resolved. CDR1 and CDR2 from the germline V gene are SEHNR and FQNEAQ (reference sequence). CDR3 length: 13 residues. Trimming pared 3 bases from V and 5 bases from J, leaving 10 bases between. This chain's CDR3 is CASSFSWDYGYTF. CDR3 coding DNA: TGTGCCAGCAGCTTCTCATGGGATTATGGCTACACCTTC.

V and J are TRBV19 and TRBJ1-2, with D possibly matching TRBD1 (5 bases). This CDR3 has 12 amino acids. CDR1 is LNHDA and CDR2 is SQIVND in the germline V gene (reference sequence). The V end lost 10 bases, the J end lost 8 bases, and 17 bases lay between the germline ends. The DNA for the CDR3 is TGTGCCACCAGGCGGCAGGGCGGCGGCTACACCTTC. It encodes CATRRQGGGYTF.

CDR3 DNA: TGCAGCGTATCTAGCGGGGGGGACACAGATACGCAGTATTTT. Its translation: CSVSSGGDTDTQYF. The chain carries TRBV29-1 and TRBJ2-3; 12 bases match TRBD2. From germline, CDR1 is SQVTM and CDR2 ANQGSEA. With 6 bases clipped from V and 2 bases from J, the junction kept 3 bases outside the gene matches. This CDR3 region has 14 residues.

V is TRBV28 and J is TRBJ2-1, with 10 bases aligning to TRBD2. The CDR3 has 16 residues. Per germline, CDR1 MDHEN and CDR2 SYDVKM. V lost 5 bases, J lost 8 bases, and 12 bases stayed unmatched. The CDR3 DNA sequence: TGTGCCAGCAGTACGCGCCGCGGACTAGCGGCACATGAGCAGTTCTTC. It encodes CASSTRRGLAAHEQFF.

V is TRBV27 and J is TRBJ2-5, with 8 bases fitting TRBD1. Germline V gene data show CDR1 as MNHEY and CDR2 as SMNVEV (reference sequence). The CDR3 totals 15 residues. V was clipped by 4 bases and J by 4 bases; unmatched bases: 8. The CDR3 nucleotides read TGTGCCAGCAGTTCACTCGGACAGGGTAGAGAGACCCAGTACTTC. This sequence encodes CASSSLGQGRETQYF.

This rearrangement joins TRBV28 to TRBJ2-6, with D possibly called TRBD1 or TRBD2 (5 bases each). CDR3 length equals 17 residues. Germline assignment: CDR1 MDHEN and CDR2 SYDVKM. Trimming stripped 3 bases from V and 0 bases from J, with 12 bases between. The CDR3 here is CASSLSGTPSGANVLTF. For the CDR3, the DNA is TGTGCCAGCAGTTTGTCAGGGACCCCCTCTGGGGCCAACGTCCTGACTTTC.

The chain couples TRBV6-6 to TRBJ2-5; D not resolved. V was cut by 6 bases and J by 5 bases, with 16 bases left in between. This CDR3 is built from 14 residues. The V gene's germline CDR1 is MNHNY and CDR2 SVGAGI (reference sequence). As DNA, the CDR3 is TGTGCCAGCAGCCCCATTCCCAGTCCCGAGACCCAGTACTTC. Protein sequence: CASSPIPSPETQYF.

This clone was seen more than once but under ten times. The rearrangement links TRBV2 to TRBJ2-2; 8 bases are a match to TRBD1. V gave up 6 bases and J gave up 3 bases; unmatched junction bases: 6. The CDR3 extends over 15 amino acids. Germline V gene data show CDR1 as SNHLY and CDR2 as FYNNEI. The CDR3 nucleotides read TGTGCCAGCAGGAGGACAGGGACGGACACCGGGGAGCTGTTTTTT. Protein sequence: CASRRTGTDTGELFF.

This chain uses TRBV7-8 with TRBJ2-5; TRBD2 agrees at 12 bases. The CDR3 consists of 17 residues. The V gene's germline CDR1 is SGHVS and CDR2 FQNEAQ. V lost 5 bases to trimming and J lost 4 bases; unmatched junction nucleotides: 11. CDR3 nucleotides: TGTGCCAGCAGCCTTCCCCTAGCGGGGGGGCTTGGAGAGACCCAGTACTTC. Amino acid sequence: CASSLPLAGGLGETQYF.

The CDR3 sequence is CASSWGRSPLHF. The CDR3 DNA is TGTGCCAGCAGTTGGGGGAGGTCACCCCTCCACTTT. The V call is TRBV12-3 or TRBV12-4, the J call TRBJ1-6, with a possible D match to TRBD1 (5 bases). The CDR3 spans 12 residues. V shed 4 bases and J shed 10 bases, with 8 bases lying between them.

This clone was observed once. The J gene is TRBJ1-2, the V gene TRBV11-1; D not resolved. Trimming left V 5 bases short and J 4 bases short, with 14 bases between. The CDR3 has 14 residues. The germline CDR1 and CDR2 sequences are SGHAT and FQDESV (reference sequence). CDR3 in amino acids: CASSPRSQAYGYTF. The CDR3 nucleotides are TGTGCCAGCAGCCCGAGGAGTCAGGCCTATGGCTACACCTTC.

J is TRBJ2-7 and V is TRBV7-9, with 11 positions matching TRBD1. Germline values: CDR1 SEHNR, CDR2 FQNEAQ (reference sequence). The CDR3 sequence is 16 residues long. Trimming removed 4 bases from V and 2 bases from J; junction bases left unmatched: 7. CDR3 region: CASSSKDRGPPYEQYF. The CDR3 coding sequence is TGTGCCAGCAGCTCAAAGGACAGGGGGCCCCCCTACGAGCAGTACTTC. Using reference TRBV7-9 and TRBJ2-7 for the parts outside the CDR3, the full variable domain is DTGVSQNPRHKITKRGQNVTFRCDPISEHNRLYWYRQTLGQGPEFLTYFQNEAQLEKSRLLSDRFSAERPKGSFSTLEIQRTEQGDSAMYLCASSSKDRGPPYEQYFGPGTRLTVT.

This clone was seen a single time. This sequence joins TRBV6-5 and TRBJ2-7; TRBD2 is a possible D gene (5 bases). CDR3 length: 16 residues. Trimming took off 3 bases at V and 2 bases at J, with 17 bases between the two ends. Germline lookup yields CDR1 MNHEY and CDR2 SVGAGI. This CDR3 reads CASSYSLGLSAYEQYF. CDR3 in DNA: TGTGCCAGCAGTTATTCCCTCGGACTCTCAGCCTACGAGCAGTACTTC.

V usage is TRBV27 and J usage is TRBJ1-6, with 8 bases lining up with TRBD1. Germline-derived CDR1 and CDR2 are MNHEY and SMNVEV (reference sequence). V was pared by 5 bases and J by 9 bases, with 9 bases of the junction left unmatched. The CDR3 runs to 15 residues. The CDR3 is CASSPGQGGGSPLHF. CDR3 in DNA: TGTGCCAGCAGTCCCGGACAGGGAGGTGGTTCACCCCTCCACTTT.